This record looks at one T cell receptor beta chain sequence and its context. What it recognizes is unknown. From germline, CDR1 is ENHRY and CDR2 SYGVKD. This CDR3 region has 11 residues. V was clipped by 6 bases and J by 7 bases, with 7 bases between them. This specimen comes from a study of T-cell memory formation after mild COVID-19. Overall study context: TCR clusters were largely donor specific. Regarding the study as a whole: The authors did not confirm SARS-CoV-2 specificity of second-wave clones peaking day 37. Contracting clones from day 15 to 85 had balanced CD4/CD8; later expanders favoured CD4+.

5'RACE, which relied on constant-segment primers, yielded TCR alpha and TCR beta cDNA libraries carrying sample barcodes and UMIs. MiXCR, applied by TCRdb to the 5' RACE reads, yields one record per CDR3 protein. The data contain 400,000 to 450,000 distinct CDR3 sequences, 15% to 20% of them singletons. The source is a man younger than 30 who had mild COVID-19 (a few samples of this study predate the infection). Cell type and time point are not known. Sequences were obtained from PBMCs or a T cell subset sorted from them (not recorded which). The chain is built from TRBV10-3 and TRBJ2-4; D is unclear. CDR3 sequence: CAISQENIQYF. DNA for the CDR3: TGTGCCATCAGCCAGGAGAACATTCAGTACTTC.